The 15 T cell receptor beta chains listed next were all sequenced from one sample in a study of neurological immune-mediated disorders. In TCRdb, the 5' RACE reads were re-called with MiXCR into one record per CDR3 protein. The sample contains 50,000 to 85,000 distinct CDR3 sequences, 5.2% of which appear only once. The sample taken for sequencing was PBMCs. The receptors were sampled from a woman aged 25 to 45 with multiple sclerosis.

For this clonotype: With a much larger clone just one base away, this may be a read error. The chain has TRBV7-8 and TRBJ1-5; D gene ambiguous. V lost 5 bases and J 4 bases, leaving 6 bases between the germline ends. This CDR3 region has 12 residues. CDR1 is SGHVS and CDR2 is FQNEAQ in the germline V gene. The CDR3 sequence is CASSTRNQPQHF. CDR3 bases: TGTGCCAGCAGCACCAGAAATCAGCCCCAGCATTTT.

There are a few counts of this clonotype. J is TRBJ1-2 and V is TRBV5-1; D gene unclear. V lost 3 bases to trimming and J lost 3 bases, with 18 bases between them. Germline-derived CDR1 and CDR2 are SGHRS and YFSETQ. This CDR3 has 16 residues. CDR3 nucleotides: TGCGCCAGCAGCTCGGGGAGGATATGGGAAGACTATGGCTACACCTTC. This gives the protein CASSSGRIWEDYGYTF.

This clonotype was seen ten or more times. CDR3 sequence reads: CAINSQGRGTDTQYF. In nucleotides, the CDR3 is TGTGCCATCAATTCCCAGGGAAGGGGCACAGATACGCAGTATTTT. The chain combines TRBV10-3 with TRBJ2-3; TRBD1 is a possible D gene (5 bases). V was shortened by 7 bases and J by 1 base, with 15 bases between the two germline ends. Germline CDR1 and CDR2: ENHRY and SYGVKD. The CDR3 length is 15 residues.

The CDR3 DNA sequence: TGTGCCAGCAGCCAGGTCGGGGGGCCTGTGAGGGCCCAGTACTTC. Translated, it gives CASSQVGGPVRAQYF. The rearrangement links TRBV3-1 to TRBJ2-5; perhaps TRBD2 as D (7 bases). The CDR3 loop spans 15 amino acids. V shed 3 bases and J shed 9 bases, with 20 bases lying between them. Per germline, CDR1 LGHDT and CDR2 YNNKEL (reference sequence).

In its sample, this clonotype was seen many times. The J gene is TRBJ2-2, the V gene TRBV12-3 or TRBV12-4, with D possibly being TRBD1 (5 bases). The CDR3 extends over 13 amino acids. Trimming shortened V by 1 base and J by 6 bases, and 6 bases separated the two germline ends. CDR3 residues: CASSLDRPGELFF. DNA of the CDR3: TGTGCCAGCAGTTTAGACAGGCCCGGGGAGCTGTTTTTT.

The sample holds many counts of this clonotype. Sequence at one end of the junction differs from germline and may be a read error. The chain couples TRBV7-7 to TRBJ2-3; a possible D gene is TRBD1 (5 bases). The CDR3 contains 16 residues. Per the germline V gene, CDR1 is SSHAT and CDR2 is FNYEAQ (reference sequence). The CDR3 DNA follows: TGTGCTAGCAGCCCCCAGGCAGGGCCTAGCACAGATACGCAGTATTTT. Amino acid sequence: CASSPQAGPSTDTQYF.

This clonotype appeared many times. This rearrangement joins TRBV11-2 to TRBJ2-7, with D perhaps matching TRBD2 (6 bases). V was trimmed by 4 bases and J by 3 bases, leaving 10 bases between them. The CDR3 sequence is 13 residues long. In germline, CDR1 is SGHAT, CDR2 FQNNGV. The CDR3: CASSSGSFYEQYF. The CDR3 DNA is TGTGCCAGCAGCTCCGGGAGCTTCTACGAGCAGTACTTC.

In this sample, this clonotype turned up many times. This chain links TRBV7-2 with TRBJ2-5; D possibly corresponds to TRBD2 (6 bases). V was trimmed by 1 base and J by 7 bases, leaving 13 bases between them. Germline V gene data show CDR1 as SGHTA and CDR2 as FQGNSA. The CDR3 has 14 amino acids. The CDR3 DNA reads TGTGCCAGCAGCTTAGAGCGGTCCGGGGGGACCCAGTACTTC. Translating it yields CASSLERSGGTQYF.

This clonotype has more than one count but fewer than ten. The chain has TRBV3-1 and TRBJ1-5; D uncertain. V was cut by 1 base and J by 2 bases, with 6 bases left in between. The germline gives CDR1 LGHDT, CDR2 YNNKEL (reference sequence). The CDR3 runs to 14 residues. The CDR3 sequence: CASSQVSGNQPQHF. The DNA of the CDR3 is TGTGCCAGCAGCCAAGTTTCAGGCAATCAGCCCCAGCATTTT.

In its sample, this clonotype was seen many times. CDR3 bases: TGCGCCAGCAGCCAATCCCCCGCCGGGGGGTACAATGAGCAGTTCTTC. Residues: CASSQSPAGGYNEQFF. V gene TRBV4-1 combines with J gene TRBJ2-1, with 7 bases aligning to TRBD2. The CDR3 covers 16 residues. V gave up 2 bases and J gave up 4 bases; unmatched junction bases: 8. Germline values: CDR1 MGHRA, CDR2 YSYEKL.

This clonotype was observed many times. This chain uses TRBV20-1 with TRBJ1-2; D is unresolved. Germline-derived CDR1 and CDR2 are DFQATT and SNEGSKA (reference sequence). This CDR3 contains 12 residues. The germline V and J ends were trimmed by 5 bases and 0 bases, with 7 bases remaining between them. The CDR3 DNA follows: TGCAGTGCTCCCGGGGCTAACTATGGCTACACCTTC. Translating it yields CSAPGANYGYTF.

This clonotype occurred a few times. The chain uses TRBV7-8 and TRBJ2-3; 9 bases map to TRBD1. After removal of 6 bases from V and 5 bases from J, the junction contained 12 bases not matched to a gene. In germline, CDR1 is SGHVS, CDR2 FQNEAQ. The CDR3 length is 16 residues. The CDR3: CASSHPGQGEIDTQYF. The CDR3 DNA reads TGTGCCAGCAGTCATCCGGGACAGGGAGAGATAGATACGCAGTATTTT.

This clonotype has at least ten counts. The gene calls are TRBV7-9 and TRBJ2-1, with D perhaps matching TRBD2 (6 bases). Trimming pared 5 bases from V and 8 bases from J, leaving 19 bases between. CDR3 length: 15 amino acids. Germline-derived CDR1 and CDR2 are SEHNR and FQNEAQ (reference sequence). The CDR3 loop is CASSPIRGSMDEQFF. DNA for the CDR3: TGTGCCAGCAGCCCCATCCGGGGGAGTATGGATGAGCAGTTCTTC.

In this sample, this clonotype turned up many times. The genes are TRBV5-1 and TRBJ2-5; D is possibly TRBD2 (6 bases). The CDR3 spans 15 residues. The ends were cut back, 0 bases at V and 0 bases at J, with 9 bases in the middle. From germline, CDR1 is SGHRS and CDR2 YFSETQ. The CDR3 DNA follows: TGCGCCAGCAGCTTGGGTCTAGCGTACCAAGAGACCCAGTACTTC. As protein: CASSLGLAYQETQYF.

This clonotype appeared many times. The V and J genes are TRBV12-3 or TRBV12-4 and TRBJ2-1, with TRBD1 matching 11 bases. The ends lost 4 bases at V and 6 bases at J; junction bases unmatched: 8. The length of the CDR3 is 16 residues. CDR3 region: CASSSPSGTGGNEQFF. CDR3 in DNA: TGTGCCAGCAGTTCTCCCTCCGGGACAGGGGGCAATGAGCAGTTCTTC.